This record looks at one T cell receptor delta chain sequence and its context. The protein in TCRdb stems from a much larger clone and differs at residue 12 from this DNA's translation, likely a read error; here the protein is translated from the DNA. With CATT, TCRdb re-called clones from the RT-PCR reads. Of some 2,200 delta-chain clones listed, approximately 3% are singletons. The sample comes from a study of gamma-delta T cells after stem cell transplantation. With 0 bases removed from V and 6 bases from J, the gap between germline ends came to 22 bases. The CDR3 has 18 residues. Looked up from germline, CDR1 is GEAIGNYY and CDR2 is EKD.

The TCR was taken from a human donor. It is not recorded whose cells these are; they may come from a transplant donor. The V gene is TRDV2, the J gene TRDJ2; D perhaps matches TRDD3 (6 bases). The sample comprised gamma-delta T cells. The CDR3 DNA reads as TGTGCCTGTGACACCGTGAGGCGAGGGGGGACTAAGTCAGCACAACTCTTCTTT. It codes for CACDTVRRGGTKSAQLFF.